These 16 T cell receptor beta chains were sequenced from one sample in a study of graft-versus-host responses after intestinal transplantation. TCRdb keeps only in-frame clones here, not all; method: immunoSEQ multiplex PCR. The top ten clones hold under 0.2% of a sample with some 120,000 clones, 90% to 95% of them seen once. No antigen has been identified for these receptors. The input for sequencing was unstimulated CD4+ T cells sorted from spleen or lymph node cells, taken before intestinal transplant. The receptors were gathered from a human donor who received an intestinal transplant.

The CDR3 region is CASSFIGQAAFF. CDR3 in DNA: TGTGCCAGCAGTTTTATCGGGCAGGCAGCTTTCTTT. This rearrangement joins TRBV6-5 to TRBJ1-1; D not certain. This CDR3 region has 12 residues. In germline, CDR1 is MNHEY, CDR2 SVGAGI. The ends were cut back, 4 bases at V and 10 bases at J, with 13 bases in the middle.

This clone was detected once. The CDR3 sequence: CASSVTDRGAGNTIYF. CDR3 bases: TGTGCCAGCAGCGTAACCGATCGGGGGGCTGGAAACACCATATATTTT. The rearrangement links TRBV9 to TRBJ1-3, with a weak D call TRBD1 (5 bases). V was trimmed by 1 base and J by 2 bases, leaving 13 bases between them. Germline lookup yields CDR1 SGDLS and CDR2 YYNGEE. The CDR3 has 16 residues. Full variable domain (remainder filled in from reference TRBV9 and TRBJ1-3): DSGVTQTPKHLITATGQRVTLRCSPRSGDLSVYWYQQSLDQGLQFLIQYYNGEERAKGNILERFSAQQFPDLHSELNLSSLELGDSALYFCASSVTDRGAGNTIYFGEGSWLTVV.

The rearrangement links TRBV9 to TRBJ1-2; D might be TRBD1 (5 bases). Germline lookup yields CDR1 SGDLS and CDR2 YYNGEE. The CDR3 is made up of 13 amino acids. Trimming left V 3 bases short and J 3 bases short, with 9 bases between. CDR3 residues: CASSATGDYGYTF. CDR3 DNA sequence: TGTGCCAGCAGCGCCACAGGAGACTATGGCTACACCTTC.

The chain recombines TRBV29-1 with TRBJ1-1; the D gene is possibly TRBD1 (5 bases). There are 13 residues in the CDR3. Trimming removed 8 bases at V and 6 bases at J, with 19 bases between. Germline loops: CDR1 SQVTM, CDR2 ANQGSEA. In DNA form, the CDR3 reads TGCAGCTTTCTTAGGGTATGGGGGTCTGAAGCTTTCTTT. Translation gives CSFLRVWGSEAFF.

The rearrangement uses TRBV12-5 and TRBJ1-5; D call uncertain. Trimming shortened V by 6 bases and J by 0 bases, and 6 bases separated the two germline ends. The CDR3 totals 13 residues. The germline CDR1 and CDR2 sequences are LGHNT and FRNRAP. The CDR3 DNA reads as TGTGCTAGTGGGCAATATAGCAATCAGCCCCAGCATTTT. Translation gives CASGQYSNQPQHF.

The chain couples TRBV4-1 to TRBJ1-2; 8 bases map to TRBD1. Germline CDR1 reads MGHRA; CDR2 reads YSYEKL. With 6 bases clipped from V and 0 bases from J, the junction kept 6 bases outside the gene matches. The CDR3 runs 15 residues. The CDR3: CASSPGQGPNYGYTF. The CDR3 DNA reads as TGCGCCAGCAGTCCTGGACAGGGCCCTAACTATGGCTACACCTTC.

The chain recombines TRBV10-2 with TRBJ2-2, with a tentative D call TRBD1 (5 bases). Germline loops: CDR1 WSHSY, CDR2 SAAADI. The CDR3 extends over 15 amino acids. V lost 5 bases and J lost 7, with 17 bases in between. CDR3 protein: CASSPGQIVGGELFF. CDR3 coding DNA: TGCGCCAGCAGTCCAGGGCAAATTGTCGGCGGGGAGCTGTTTTTT.

CDR3 region: CASSLAGRGLYNEQFF. The CDR3, as DNA: TGTGCCAGCAGCTTGGCCGGAAGGGGGCTTTACAATGAGCAGTTCTTC. The chain is built from TRBV5-6 and TRBJ2-1; 7 bases are shared with TRBD1. The V segment lost 0 bases and the J segment 4 bases; nucleotides outside the gene matches: 7. Germline V gene sequence: CDR1 SGHDT, CDR2 YYEEEE. This CDR3 has 16 amino acids. Using reference TRBV5-6 and TRBJ2-1 for the parts outside the CDR3, the full variable domain is DAGVTQSPTHLIKTRGQQVTLRCSPKSGHDTVSWYQQALGQGPQFIFQYYEEEERQRGNFPDRFSGHQFPNYSSELNVNALLLGDSALYLCASSLAGRGLYNEQFFGPGTRLTVL.

Here the CDR3 DNA reads TGTGCCACCAGCAGAGATCTTGGGGGGCTGAATGAGCAGTTCTTC. As protein: CATSRDLGGLNEQFF. The chain joins TRBV15 to TRBJ2-1; D may match TRBD1 or TRBD2 (6 bases each). CDR3 length equals 15 residues. Trimming cost V 0 bases and J 7 bases, with 13 bases left between them. Germline assignment: CDR1 LNHNV and CDR2 YYDKDF (reference sequence).

The chain is built from TRBV7-2 and TRBJ1-2, with a possible D match to TRBD1 (6 bases). CDR1 is SGHTA, CDR2 FQGNSA, per germline. This CDR3 is built from 13 residues. V lost 2 bases, J lost 7 bases, and 11 bases lay in between. CDR3 DNA: TGTGCCAGCAGCTTAAAGGCACAGGGTGGCTACACCTTC. Translated, it gives CASSLKAQGGYTF.

The V call is TRBV19, the J call TRBJ2-7, with 12 bases matching TRBD1. The germline gives CDR1 LNHDA, CDR2 SQIVND (reference sequence). The CDR3 runs to 15 residues. Trimming cost V 4 bases and J 5 bases; bases outside gene matches: 6. The CDR3, as DNA: TGTGCCAGTAGTAAGCCGGGACAGGGGGCCGACGAGCAGTACTTC. Translation gives CASSKPGQGADEQYF.

This chain connects TRBV11-1 to TRBJ2-5; no definite D call. Trimming took off 1 base at V and 2 bases at J, with 8 bases between the two ends. The CDR3 contains 14 residues. Germline loops: CDR1 SGHAT, CDR2 FQDESV (reference sequence). The CDR3 DNA follows: TGTGCCAGCAGCTTAGAGTCTAGACAAGAGACCCAGTACTTC. Amino acid sequence: CASSLESRQETQYF.

This chain connects TRBV18 to TRBJ2-6; possible D gene TRBD1, 6 bases. Germline-derived CDR1 and CDR2 are KGHSH and LQKENI. V shed 1 base and J shed 0 bases, with 16 bases lying between them. This CDR3 is built from 19 residues. The CDR3 region is CASSPQITGIRSGANVLTF. The CDR3, as DNA: TGTGCCAGCTCACCACAAATTACAGGGATCCGCTCTGGGGCCAACGTCCTGACTTTC.

The rearrangement joins TRBV5-1 to TRBJ2-2; D is uncertain. The CDR3 is made up of 14 amino acids. V was clipped by 5 bases and J by 4 bases, with 12 bases between them. CDR1 is SGHRS and CDR2 is YFSETQ in the germline V gene. The CDR3 protein is CASRFVVSTGELFF. The CDR3 DNA reads as TGCGCCAGCAGGTTCGTAGTGAGCACCGGGGAGCTGTTTTTT.

The rearrangement joins TRBV29-1 to TRBJ2-2; D call uncertain. V was pared by 5 bases and J by 4 bases, with 5 bases between. CDR1 and CDR2 (germline): SQVTM, ANQGSEA. CDR3 size: 11 residues. CDR3 coding DNA: TGCAGCGTTAAGGGCACCGGGGAGCTGTTTTTT. This sequence encodes CSVKGTGELFF.

This sequence joins TRBV6-6 and TRBJ1-5, with D perhaps matching TRBD1 (5 bases). The germline CDR1 and CDR2 sequences are MNHNY and SVGAGI (reference sequence). V lost 3 bases and J lost 6, with 9 bases in between. The length of the CDR3 is 13 residues. The CDR3 spells CASSYSGTQPQHF. CDR3 coding DNA: TGTGCCAGCAGTTATTCAGGGACTCAGCCCCAGCATTTT.